This T cell receptor beta chain was recovered during a study of beta chain features in type 1 diabetes. General study results and limits: Shortening that was moderate but significant affected the TCRB CDR3s of Type 1 diabetes patients in all four CD4+ subsets.

What was sequenced were expressed TCRB transcripts, since all of the isolated RNA had been reverse transcribed. Clones were sequenced by immunoSEQ multiplex PCR, and TCRdb holds only the in-frame ones, with some missing. The sample includes 600,000 to 700,000 clones, 13% of them seen just once. This clone was observed a handful of times. No antigen is known for it. The sample holds other DNA sequences that translate to the same CDR3. Purity of each sorted population was above 95%. CDR1 is SEHNR and CDR2 is FQNEAQ in the germline V gene (reference sequence). The CDR3 runs to 13 residues. The V end lost 1 base, the J end lost 2 bases, and 5 bases lay between the germline ends.

Sequenced material: naive CD4+ T cells from blood. This clonotype was sampled from a man aged 18 to 30 with type 1 diabetes. The genes are TRBV7-9 and TRBJ2-5; D unclear. CDR3 amino acids: CASSLGGQETQYF. The CDR3 DNA sequence: TGTGCCAGCAGCTTAGGGGGTCAAGAGACCCAGTACTTC.